The source of this T cell receptor beta chain is a study of T cell repertoires in cytomegalovirus infection. Background on the study: A matching HLA type, together with CMV infection, was signaled by public TCR beta signatures.

Each CDR3 protein gets one entry after TCRdb re-called the reads with MiXCR. The data contain approximately 750,000 distinct CDR3 sequences, approximately 40% of them singletons. Trimming removed 2 bases from V and 3 bases from J; junction bases left unmatched: 8. Germline V gene sequence: CDR1 SGHNT, CDR2 YYREEE (reference sequence). The CDR3 contains 17 residues. Findings and limits, study-wide: Cumulative frequency of public TCR beta families picked out carriers of CMV plus the relevant HLA. HLA-C-restricted TCR beta clonotypes specific for CMV led the ex vivo response.

A remark on this clonotype: What it binds is unknown.

The genes are TRBV5-4 and TRBJ2-2, with 9 nucleotides matching TRBD2. The clonotype originates from a human donor in good health (CMV status not recorded). Some clones in this sample may be carry-over from other donors' samples. The sequenced material came from PBMCs. The CDR3: CASSLASGVRDTGELFF. CDR3 coding DNA: TGTGCCAGCAGCTTAGCTAGCGGGGTAAGGGACACCGGGGAGCTGTTTTTT.